The source of this TCR beta chain is a study of blood T cell repertoires in COVID-19. Study-level information: From the United States, Italy and Spain came samples of acute and convalescent COVID-19. From T cells, B-cell-depleted T cells, or PBMCs came the material, which was cDNA or gDNA.

Here immunoSEQ multiplex PCR was the method, and the copy in TCRdb shows in-frame clones only, minus some. The sample lists more than 70,000 clones; about 85% were seen once. CDR1 is KGHSH and CDR2 is LQKENI in the germline V gene. This CDR3 comprises 14 residues. The ends lost 2 bases at V and 6 bases at J; junction bases unmatched: 4. The specimen sequenced was peripheral blood. The receptor comes from a human donor in a cohort sampled during active COVID-19. The rearrangement links TRBV18 to TRBJ2-7, with 10 bases lining up with TRBD1. CDR3 amino acids: CASSPAGTGAEQYF. The CDR3 DNA reads as TGTGCCAGCTCACCAGCCGGGACAGGGGCCGAGCAGTACTTC.